The 3 T cell receptor beta chains listed next were all sequenced from one sample in a study of T cells in Graves' hyperthyroidism and ophthalmopathy. The source material, RNA transcripts, was used to amplify TCR beta CDR3 regions. TCR CDR3 regions were first amplified by RT-PCR with HTBI primers. TCRdb analysed the multiplex PCR reads with MiXCR anew, one entry per CDR3 protein. The data hold about 500,000 distinct CDR3 sequences, with over 15% observed a single time. The sequenced sample was blood. All receptors derive from a woman between 18 and 29 years old with Graves' hyperthyroidism.

This clonotype came up many times. This chain joins TRBV20-1 and TRBJ2-3; TRBD2 might be the D (5 bases). The CDR3 is 14 residues long. Trimming removed 6 bases at V and 1 base at J, with 14 bases between. The germline V gene has CDR1 DFQATT and CDR2 SNEGSKA (reference sequence). CDR3 sequence: CSAAHEGGTDTQYF. CDR3 sequence (DNA): TGCAGTGCGGCACACGAGGGAGGCACAGATACGCAGTATTTT.

The table lists this clonotype with many counts. The chain joins TRBV5-8 to TRBJ1-2; D is undetermined. Germline CDR1 and CDR2: SGHTS and YDEGEE. The CDR3 runs to 15 residues. With 0 bases removed from V and 1 base from J, the gap between germline ends came to 10 bases. The CDR3 loop is CASSLDRRLNYGYTF. The CDR3 DNA reads as TGTGCCAGCAGCTTGGACCGACGACTTAACTATGGCTACACCTTC.

The sample holds many counts of this clonotype. No DNA is shown, since the ends of the CDR3 on it are uncertain; the CDR3 is the one TCRdb lists. The rearrangement links TRBV12-3 or TRBV12-4 to TRBJ2-1; TRBD1 is the table's D call, not checked against the DNA. The CDR3 is 15 residues long, counting both termini. CDR3 amino acids: CASILAPASYNEQFF.